Below are 21 T cell receptor beta chains sequenced from a single sample in a study of HIV-infected children after antiretroviral therapy interruption. Treatment given: PENTA 11 planned treatment interruption arm or continuous ART arm. RNA-based 3' RACE libraries used unique molecular identifiers. Via MiXCR, TCRdb re-called the 3' RACE reads, giving one row per CDR3 protein. The sample yields 40,000 to 55,000 distinct CDR3 sequences, 3.5% to 5% seen once. This specimen was CD45RA+ CD4+ T cells from PBMCs, pooled from several time points, taken from a donor given antiretroviral therapy, either interrupted or continuous. Subset of the sample: naive CD4+ CD45RA+ CD45RO- T cells. The source is a pool of human donors with HIV.

This clonotype has at least ten counts. The J gene is TRBJ2-6, the V gene TRBV11-2; no definite D call. Germline V gives CDR1 SGHAT, CDR2 FQNNGV. Between the trimmed V and J ends, which lost 5 bases and 1 base, there was a span of 21 bases. The CDR3 has 19 amino acids. The CDR3 loop reads CASSPPSPGLRSGANVLTF. The CDR3 DNA follows: TGTGCCAGCAGCCCCCCGAGTCCAGGTTTAAGGTCTGGGGCCAACGTCCTGACTTTC.

The chain has TRBV5-6 and TRBJ2-1, with a possible D match to TRBD2 (6 bases). V lost 4 bases and J 6 bases, leaving 20 bases between the germline ends. This CDR3 is built from 16 residues. The germline V gene encodes CDR1 SGHDT and CDR2 YYEEEE. CDR3 nucleotides: TGTGCCAGCAGCGGGTCGGGACTCCTCTCCGGCAATGAGCAGTTCTTC. This encodes CASSGSGLLSGNEQFF.

This clonotype was seen repeatedly, ten times or more. The J gene is TRBJ2-2, the V gene TRBV5-1, with no clear D. The germline V and J ends were trimmed by 7 bases and 5 bases, with 9 bases remaining between them. In germline, CDR1 is SGHRS, CDR2 YFSETQ. The CDR3 is made up of 12 amino acids. The CDR3 region is CASHLGTGELFF. The CDR3 DNA is TGCGCCAGCCACTTAGGGACCGGGGAGCTGTTTTTT.

This clonotype has at least ten counts. J is TRBJ2-7 and V is TRBV20-1, with D possibly TRBD2 on 7 matching bases. Germline V gives CDR1 DFQATT, CDR2 SNEGSKA (reference sequence). The CDR3 sequence is 14 residues long. V shed 4 bases and J shed 5 bases, with 18 bases lying between them. This chain's CDR3 is CSATTGGPSDEQYF. The CDR3 bases are TGCAGTGCTACAACGGGGGGCCCTAGCGACGAGCAGTACTTC.

This clonotype was counted many times. The V and J genes are TRBV12-3 or TRBV12-4 and TRBJ2-7; possibly TRBD2 for D (6 bases). The CDR3 covers 15 residues. V lost 1 base and J 3 bases, leaving 13 bases between the germline ends. Here the CDR3 DNA reads TGTGCCAGCAGTTTAGAAATAGCGGCTTACTACGAGCAGTACTTC. It yields the protein CASSLEIAAYYEQYF.

This clonotype rates as medium-sized. As DNA, the CDR3 is TGTGCCAGCAGCTCATACAGTGTCGGCACTGAAGCTTTCTTT. Protein sequence: CASSSYSVGTEAFF. The rearrangement uses TRBV5-5 and TRBJ1-1; D remains unclear. CDR3 length: 14 residues. V lost 3 bases to trimming and J lost 4 bases, with 13 bases between them. Germline CDR1 and CDR2: SGHKS and YYEKEE (reference sequence).

To note about this clonotype: Given a much more abundant clone one base away, this may be a read error. V gene TRBV20-1 combines with J gene TRBJ1-3; tentatively, D is TRBD1 (5 bases). V shed 5 bases and J shed 8 bases, with 10 bases lying between them. The length of the CDR3 is 11 residues. CDR1 and CDR2 from the germline V gene are DFQATT and SNEGSKA (reference sequence). The DNA of the CDR3 is TGCAGTGCTGGATTGGGACACACCATATATTTT. As protein: CSAGLGHTIYF.

This clonotype was seen a few times. This chain uses TRBV2 with TRBJ2-1; 8 bases fit TRBD1. Germline values: CDR1 SNHLY, CDR2 FYNNEI. V was pared by 11 bases and J by 10 bases, with 10 bases of the junction left unmatched. The CDR3 extends over 12 amino acids. CDR3 sequence (DNA): TGTGCCTCTTACGGACAGGGCGGGGAGCAGTTCTTC. Encoded protein: CASYGQGGEQFF.

This clonotype has at least ten counts. The chain employs TRBV6-1 and TRBJ1-6, with TRBD1 as a possible D gene (6 bases). Deletions cut 7 bases from V and 10 bases from J, with 20 bases between. CDR1 is MNHNS and CDR2 is SASEGT in the germline V gene. The CDR3 contains 15 residues. Here the CDR3 DNA reads TGTGCCAGCACCGCCACCGAGGGGGGACGGTCACCCCTCCACTTT. This sequence encodes CASTATEGGRSPLHF.

In its sample, this clonotype was seen many times. This chain joins TRBV2 and TRBJ1-2; no firm D call. Germline V gene data show CDR1 as SNHLY and CDR2 as FYNNEI. Between the trimmed V and J ends, which lost 7 bases and 0 bases, there was a span of 12 bases. The CDR3 has 14 residues. CDR3 sequence: CASIREPSNYGYTF. The CDR3 bases are TGTGCCAGCATCCGGGAGCCCTCTAACTATGGCTACACCTTC.

This clonotype came up many times. The CDR3 reads CASRPGQGRYEQYF. In DNA form, the CDR3 reads TGTGCCAGCAGGCCGGGACAGGGGCGGTACGAGCAGTACTTC. The rearrangement uses TRBV6-5 and TRBJ2-7; 10 nucleotides match TRBD1. The length of the CDR3 is 14 residues. Trimming cost V 6 bases and J 4 bases; bases outside gene matches: 6. CDR1 and CDR2 from the germline V gene are MNHEY and SVGAGI.

This clonotype was picked up many times. The genes are TRBV21-1 and TRBJ1-2. TRBV21-1 is a documented pseudogene. The CDR3 consists of 16 residues. DNA for the CDR3: TGTGCCAGCAGCAAAGAGAAACAACGACGAGGATATGGCTACACCTTC. Its protein product is CASSKEKQRRGYGYTF.

This clonotype was recorded at least ten times. The V gene is TRBV12-3 or TRBV12-4, the J gene TRBJ2-3, with D possibly matching TRBD1 (6 bases). Trimming cost V 6 bases and J 1 base, with 11 bases left between them. CDR3 length: 14 amino acids. In DNA form, the CDR3 reads TGTGCCAGCAGGAGAAACAGGGGCACAGATACGCAGTATTTT. Protein product: CASRRNRGTDTQYF.

The sample holds many counts of this clonotype. In DNA form, the CDR3 reads TGCGCCAGCAGCCCTGGGACAGGGACGGTTTTTTACGAGCAGTACTTC. It yields the protein CASSPGTGTVFYEQYF. This sequence joins TRBV5-1 and TRBJ2-7; 9 nucleotides match TRBD1. There are 16 residues in the CDR3. V shed 4 bases, J shed 4 bases, and the junction held 12 bases outside the gene matches. Germline V gene sequence: CDR1 SGHRS, CDR2 YFSETQ.

In its sample, this clonotype was seen many times. The gene calls are TRBV29-1 and TRBJ2-1; D possibly corresponds to TRBD1 (6 bases). V lost 3 bases and J lost 8, with 11 bases in between. The CDR3 totals 12 residues. Germline V gene sequence: CDR1 SQVTM, CDR2 ANQGSEA. CDR3 coding DNA: TGCAGCGTTGAGGAGAACAGGGATGAGCAGTTCTTC. Protein product: CSVEENRDEQFF.

This clonotype was found many times. This chain uses TRBV6-2 or TRBV6-3 with TRBJ1-2; D is ambiguous. Germline V lookup: CDR1 MNHEY, CDR2 SVGEGT. The length of the CDR3 is 17 residues. V was cut by 2 bases and J by 4 bases, with 20 bases left in between. The CDR3 bases are TGTGCCAGCAGTTACCCAATGGTACCGGCTGAGGGCTATGGCTACACCTTC. Translated, it gives CASSYPMVPAEGYGYTF.

V is TRBV6-2 or TRBV6-3 and J is TRBJ2-2, with D tentatively TRBD1 (5 bases). The CDR3 is 14 residues long. Trimming took off 7 bases at V and 4 bases at J, with 13 bases between the two ends. Germline CDR1 is MNHEY and CDR2 is SVGEGT. The CDR3 is CASKNRTPTGELFF. The CDR3 DNA sequence: TGTGCCAGCAAAAACAGGACCCCCACCGGGGAGCTGTTTTTT.

This clonotype was counted many times. The chain joins TRBV28 to TRBJ1-5; 7 bases line up with TRBD1. The J segment lost 5 bases and the V segment lost 2 bases, leaving 3 bases of the junction unmatched. The CDR3 runs to 14 residues. Germline V gene data show CDR1 as MDHEN and CDR2 as SYDVKM. The CDR3 DNA reads TGTGCCAGCAGTTTAGGAGGGGGCTATCAGCCCCAGCATTTT. Translated: CASSLGGGYQPQHF.

As regards this clonotype: A much larger clone sits a single nucleotide away, making a read error possible. The CDR3 DNA reads as TGCGCCAGCAGTCAATCTATTAGAGACAGGGAAGCTGGAGCTTTCTTT. It codes for CASSQSIRDREAGAFF. The rearrangement links TRBV23-1 to TRBJ1-1; 7 bases fit TRBD1. TRBV23-1 is marked as an open reading frame, function uncertain. There are 16 residues in the CDR3. V lost 0 bases and J lost 10; bases outside the gene matches: 14.

This clonotype was observed at least ten times. The chain is built from TRBV7-8 and TRBJ2-7; D is unresolved. The CDR3 totals 13 residues. CDR1 SGHVS and CDR2 FQNEAQ come from the germline V gene. Trimming removed 3 bases from V and 6 bases from J, with 12 bases in between. CDR3 amino acids: CASSLDPGREQYF. CDR3 DNA: TGTGCCAGCAGCTTGGACCCGGGCCGCGAGCAGTACTTC.

This clonotype was seen a handful of times. CDR3 nucleotide sequence: TGTGCCAGTAGTAAATATGCTAGCGGGGGTCAAGCTGGAGATACGCAGTATTTT. Its protein is CASSKYASGGQAGDTQYF. The chain is built from TRBV19 and TRBJ2-3; TRBD2 matches 10 bases. This CDR3 has 18 amino acids. V shed 4 bases, J shed 5 bases, and the junction held 15 bases outside the gene matches. Per the germline V gene, CDR1 is LNHDA and CDR2 is SQIVND (reference sequence).